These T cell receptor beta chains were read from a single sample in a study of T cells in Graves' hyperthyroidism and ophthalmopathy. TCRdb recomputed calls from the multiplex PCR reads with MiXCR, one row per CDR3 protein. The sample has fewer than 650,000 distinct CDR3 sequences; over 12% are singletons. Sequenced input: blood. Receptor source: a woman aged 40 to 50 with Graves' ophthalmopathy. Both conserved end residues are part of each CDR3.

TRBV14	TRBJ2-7	CASSQQVEQYF
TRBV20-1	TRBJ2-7	CSASGTAGYEQYF
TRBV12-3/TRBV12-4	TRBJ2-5	CASSWGRRETQYF
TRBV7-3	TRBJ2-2	CASSLGDGGELFF
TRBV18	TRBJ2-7	CASPVASYEQYF
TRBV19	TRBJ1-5	CASSILGGGINQPQHF
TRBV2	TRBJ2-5	CASTGIQETQYF
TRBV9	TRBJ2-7	CASKDGYGTAVREQYF
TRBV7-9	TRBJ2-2	CASSPSRLPRELFF
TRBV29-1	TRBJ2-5	CSVELQSQETQYF
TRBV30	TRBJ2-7	CAWSTRLVADEQYF